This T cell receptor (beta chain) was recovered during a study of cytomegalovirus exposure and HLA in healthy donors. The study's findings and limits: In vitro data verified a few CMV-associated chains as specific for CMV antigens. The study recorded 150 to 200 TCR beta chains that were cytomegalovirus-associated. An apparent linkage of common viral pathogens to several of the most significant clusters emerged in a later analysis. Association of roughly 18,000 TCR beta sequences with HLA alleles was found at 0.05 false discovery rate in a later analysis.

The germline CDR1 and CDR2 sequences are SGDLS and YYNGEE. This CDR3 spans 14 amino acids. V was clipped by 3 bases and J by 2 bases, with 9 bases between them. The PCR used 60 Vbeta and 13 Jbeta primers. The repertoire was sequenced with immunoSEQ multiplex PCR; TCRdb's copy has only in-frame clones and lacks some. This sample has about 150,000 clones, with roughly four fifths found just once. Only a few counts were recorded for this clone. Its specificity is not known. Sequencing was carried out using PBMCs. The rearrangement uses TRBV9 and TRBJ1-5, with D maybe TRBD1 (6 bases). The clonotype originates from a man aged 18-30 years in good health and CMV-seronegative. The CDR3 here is CASSGDTRNQPQHF. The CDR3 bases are TGTGCCAGCAGCGGGGACACACGCAATCAGCCCCAGCATTTT.